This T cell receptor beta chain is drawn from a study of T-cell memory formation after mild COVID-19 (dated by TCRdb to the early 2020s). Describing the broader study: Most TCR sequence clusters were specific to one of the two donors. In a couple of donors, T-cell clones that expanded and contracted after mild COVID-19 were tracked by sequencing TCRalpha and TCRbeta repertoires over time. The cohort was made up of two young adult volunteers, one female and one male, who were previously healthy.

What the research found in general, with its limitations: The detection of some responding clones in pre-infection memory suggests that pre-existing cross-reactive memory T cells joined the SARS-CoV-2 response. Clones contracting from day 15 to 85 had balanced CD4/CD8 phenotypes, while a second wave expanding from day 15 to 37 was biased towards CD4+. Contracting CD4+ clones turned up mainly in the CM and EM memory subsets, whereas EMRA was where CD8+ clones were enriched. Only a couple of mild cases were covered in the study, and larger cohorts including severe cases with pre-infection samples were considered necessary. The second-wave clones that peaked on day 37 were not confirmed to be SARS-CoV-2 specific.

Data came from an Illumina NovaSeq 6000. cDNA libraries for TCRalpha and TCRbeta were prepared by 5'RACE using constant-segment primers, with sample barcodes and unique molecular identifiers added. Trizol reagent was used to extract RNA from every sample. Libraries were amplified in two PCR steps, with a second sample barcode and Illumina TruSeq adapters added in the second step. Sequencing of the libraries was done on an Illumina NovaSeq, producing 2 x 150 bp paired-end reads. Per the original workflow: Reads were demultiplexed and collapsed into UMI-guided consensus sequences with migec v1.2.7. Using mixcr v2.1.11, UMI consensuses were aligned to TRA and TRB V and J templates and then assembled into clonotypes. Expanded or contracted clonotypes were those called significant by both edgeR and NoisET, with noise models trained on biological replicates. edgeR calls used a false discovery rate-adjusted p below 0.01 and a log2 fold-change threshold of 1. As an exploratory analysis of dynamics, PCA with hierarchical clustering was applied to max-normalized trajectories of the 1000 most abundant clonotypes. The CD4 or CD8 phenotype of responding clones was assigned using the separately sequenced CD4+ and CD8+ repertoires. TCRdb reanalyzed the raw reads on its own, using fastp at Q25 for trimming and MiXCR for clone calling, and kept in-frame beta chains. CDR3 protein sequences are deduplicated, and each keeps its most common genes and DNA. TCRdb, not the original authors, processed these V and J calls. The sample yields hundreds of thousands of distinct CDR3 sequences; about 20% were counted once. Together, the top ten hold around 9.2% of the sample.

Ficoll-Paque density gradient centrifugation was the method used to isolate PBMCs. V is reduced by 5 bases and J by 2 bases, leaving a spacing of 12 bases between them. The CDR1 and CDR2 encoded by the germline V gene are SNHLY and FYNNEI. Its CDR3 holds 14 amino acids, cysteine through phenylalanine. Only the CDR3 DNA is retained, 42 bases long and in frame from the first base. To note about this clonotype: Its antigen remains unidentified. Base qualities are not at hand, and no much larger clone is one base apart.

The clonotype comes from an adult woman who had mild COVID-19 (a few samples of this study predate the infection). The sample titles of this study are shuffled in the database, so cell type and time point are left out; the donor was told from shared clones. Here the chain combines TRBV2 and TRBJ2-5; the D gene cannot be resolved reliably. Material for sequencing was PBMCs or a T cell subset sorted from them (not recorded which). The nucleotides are TGTGCCAGCAGTATCGGCGGCAAACAAGAGACCCAGTACTTC. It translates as CASSIGGKQETQYF.